Shown below are 6 T cell receptor beta chains from a single sample sequenced in a study of PD-1 blockade in classical Hodgkin lymphoma. Brentuximab vedotin exposure varied among the patients, all of whom had relapsed after autologous stem cell transplantation. TCRdb keeps only in-frame clones here, not all; method: immunoSEQ multiplex PCR. The sample lists about 39,000 clones, 88% occurring once. The material sequenced was peripheral blood mononuclear cells (PBMCs), taken at baseline. The receptors stem from a human donor with classical Hodgkin lymphoma.

The chain combines TRBV4-1 with TRBJ2-1; TRBD1 matches at 9 bases. Germline V gene lookup returns CDR1 MGHRA and CDR2 YSYEKL. The CDR3 is 14 residues long. Germline trimming cut 8 bases from V and 3 bases from J; bases unmatched to any gene: 5. As DNA, the CDR3 is TGCGCCAGCCGGGACAGGGAGGGCTACAATGAGCAGTTCTTC. Amino acid sequence: CASRDREGYNEQFF.

The rearrangement joins TRBV2 to TRBJ2-5; D gene unclear. Per the germline V gene, CDR1 is SNHLY and CDR2 is FYNNEI. The CDR3 extends over 14 amino acids. V was cut by 6 bases and J by 1 base, with 12 bases left in between. The CDR3: CASRGYLGQETQYF. CDR3 bases: TGTGCCAGCAGAGGTTACCTAGGCCAAGAGACCCAGTACTTC.

This clone was seen just once. The CDR3, as DNA: TGTGCCAGCAGTACTCTGGACGGACGGAATCAGCCCCAGCATTTT. It yields the protein CASSTLDGRNQPQHF. The chain employs TRBV27 and TRBJ1-5; D ambiguous. V was clipped by 5 bases and J by 4 bases, with 15 bases between them. Germline V gene data show CDR1 as MNHEY and CDR2 as SMNVEV (reference sequence). CDR3 length equals 15 residues.

The rearrangement links TRBV7-9 to TRBJ2-7; 8 bases align to TRBD1. V shed 4 bases, J shed 5 bases, and the junction held 7 bases outside the gene matches. Per the germline V gene, CDR1 is SEHNR and CDR2 is FQNEAQ (reference sequence). The CDR3 contains 14 residues. The CDR3 bases are TGTGCCAGCAGCTCCCCGGACAGGGACCACGAGCAGTACTTC. Amino acid sequence: CASSSPDRDHEQYF.

The J gene is TRBJ1-2, the V gene TRBV28, with 9 bases that match TRBD1. Trimming cost V 2 bases and J 5 bases; bases outside gene matches: 9. CDR1 and CDR2 (germline): MDHEN, SYDVKM. The CDR3 extends over 16 amino acids. This CDR3 reads CASSLLLSGQGYGYTF. The CDR3, as DNA: TGTGCCAGCAGTTTACTCCTATCTGGACAGGGGTATGGCTACACCTTC.

J is TRBJ1-1 and V is TRBV19; D is ambiguous. This CDR3 has 14 amino acids. V was pared by 3 bases and J by 3 bases, with 11 bases between. The germline V gene encodes CDR1 LNHDA and CDR2 SQIVND (reference sequence). The CDR3 DNA sequence: TGTGCCAGTAGTATCGAAGTCGTTCACACTGAAGCTTTCTTT. This translates into CASSIEVVHTEAFF.